The 5 T cell receptor beta chains listed next were all sequenced from one sample in a study of identical twins. TCRdb called the 5' RACE reads again in MiXCR, with one record for every CDR3 protein. Among more than 600,000 distinct CDR3 sequences, 18% were seen once, and the ten largest hold around 12%. This sample also belongs to another study, concerning T cells expressing NK-cell markers.

Sequenced material: PBMCs. The receptors derive from a woman younger than 30 in good health.

This chain connects TRBV2 to TRBJ2-5; 7 nucleotides match TRBD2. The CDR3 length is 14 residues. J gave up 5 bases and V 1 base, and 4 bases lay outside the gene matches. CDR1 and CDR2 (germline): SNHLY, FYNNEI. The CDR3 DNA reads TGTGCCAGCAGTGAAGACGGGAGGTACGAGACCCAGTACTTC. Translating gives CASSEDGRYETQYF.

In its sample, this clonotype was seen a few times. V usage is TRBV5-6 and J usage is TRBJ1-2, with D perhaps matching TRBD1 (5 bases). The germline V gene encodes CDR1 SGHDT and CDR2 YYEEEE. Between the trimmed V and J ends, which lost 6 bases and 4 bases, there was a span of 13 bases. This CDR3 region has 13 residues. In DNA, the CDR3 is TGTGCCAGCACTCCGGGGCGTGGCTATGGCTACACCTTC. Amino acids: CASTPGRGYGYTF.

This sequence joins TRBV11-3 and TRBJ2-7; a weak D match, TRBD2 (5 bases). Germline CDR1 is SGHNT and CDR2 is YENEEA. V was clipped by 4 bases and J by 1 base, with 11 bases between them. The CDR3 is made up of 14 amino acids. The CDR3 DNA sequence: TGTGCCAGCAGCTCGAACCGGGGTTCCTACGAGCAGTACTTC. Protein product: CASSSNRGSYEQYF.

The CDR3 coding sequence is TGCGCCAGCAGCTTTGGGGGGGAGAGGAACGAGCAGTACTTC. Its protein is CASSFGGERNEQYF. The J gene is TRBJ2-7, the V gene TRBV5-1, with 7 bases identical to TRBD2. Looked up from germline, CDR1 is SGHRS and CDR2 is YFSETQ. V lost 2 bases, J lost 5 bases, and 7 bases stayed unmatched. CDR3 length equals 14 residues.

The sample holds a few counts of this clonotype. The rearrangement joins TRBV28 to TRBJ2-7; unclear D gene. Trimming shortened V by 2 bases and J by 4 bases, and 3 bases separated the two germline ends. Germline CDR1 and CDR2: MDHEN and SYDVKM. The CDR3 contains 11 residues. CDR3 sequence (DNA): TGTGCCAGCAGTTTAAAATACGAGCAGTACTTC. Translation gives CASSLKYEQYF.